The 30 T cell receptor beta chains below come from one sample, sequenced in a study of CD8 T cells in ankylosing spondylitis. TCRdb reprocessed the 5' RACE reads via MiXCR and lists one record per CDR3 protein. The profile shows under 250,000 distinct CDR3 sequences, over 30% of them singletons. The sequenced sample consisted of blood, either unsorted or a sorted T cell fraction (not recorded which). These TCRs come from a male donor with ankylosing spondylitis or in good health (not recorded which).

This clonotype has only a few counts. The chain is built from TRBV12-3 or TRBV12-4 and TRBJ2-3, with no clear D. The CDR3 loop spans 15 amino acids. Trimming cost V 6 bases and J 4 bases, with 17 bases left between them. The CDR3 DNA sequence: TGTGCCAGCAGGCCCCGGACCAGAGACTCAGATACGCAGTATTTT. Encoded protein: CASRPRTRDSDTQYF.

This chain links TRBV5-1 with TRBJ2-2, with no clear D. Germline V CDR1 and CDR2: SGHRS, YFSETQ. The V end was cut by 4 bases, the J end by 4 bases, with 11 bases between. CDR3 length: 14 amino acids. The CDR3 bases are TGCGCCAGCAGCACCACAGTTGCCACCGGGGAGCTGTTTTTT. This codes for CASSTTVATGELFF.

The gene calls are TRBV7-3 and TRBJ1-2; D not resolved. This CDR3 has 13 amino acids. Germline V CDR1 and CDR2: SGHTA, FQGTGA. The V and J ends lost 2 bases and 4 bases respectively, with 8 bases between them. Here the CDR3 reads CASSLGLLYGYTF. CDR3 nucleotide sequence: TGTGCCAGCAGCTTAGGGCTACTCTATGGCTACACCTTC.

The chain uses TRBV11-1 and TRBJ2-2; the match to TRBD2 covers 13 bases. V gave up 3 bases and J gave up 4 bases; unmatched junction bases: 11. This CDR3 region has 19 residues. In germline, CDR1 is SGHAT, CDR2 FQDESV (reference sequence). The CDR3 DNA is TGTGCCAGCAGCTTCGGTCCTCGGACTAGCGGGGGAATCACCGGGGAGCTGTTTTTT. Its protein is CASSFGPRTSGGITGELFF. Looking up the rest from reference TRBV11-1 and TRBJ2-2 gives the full variable domain: EAEVAQSPRYKITEKSQAVAFWCDPISGHATLYWYRQILGQGPELLVQFQDESVVDDSQLPKDRFSAERLKGVDSTLKIQPAELGDSAMYLCASSFGPRTSGGITGELFFGEGSRLTVL.

This clonotype was seen only a few times. V usage is TRBV15 and J usage is TRBJ2-5; D is perhaps TRBD2 (6 bases). CDR1 and CDR2 from the germline V gene are LNHNV and YYDKDF (reference sequence). The V end lost 5 bases, the J end lost 4 bases, and 11 bases lay between the germline ends. The CDR3 sequence is 13 residues long. The CDR3 here is CATSGTLRETQYF. The CDR3 nucleotides are TGTGCCACCAGCGGGACTCTTCGAGAGACCCAGTACTTC. Full variable domain (remainder filled in from reference TRBV15 and TRBJ2-5): DAMVIQNPRYQVTQFGKPVTLSCSQTLNHNVMYWYQQKSSQAPKLLFHYYDKDFNNEADTPDNFQSRRPNTSFCFLDIRSPGLGDTAMYLCATSGTLRETQYFGPGTRLLVL.

The chain links TRBV12-3 or TRBV12-4 to TRBJ2-5, with D possibly called TRBD1 or TRBD2 (5 bases each). CDR3 size: 14 residues. V lost 5 bases and J 4 bases, leaving 14 bases between the germline ends. The CDR3 loop is CASSQGVGGETQYF. In nucleotides, the CDR3 is TGTGCCAGCAGTCAGGGAGTGGGTGGAGAGACCCAGTACTTC.

This clonotype showed up just a few times. This chain connects TRBV20-1 to TRBJ2-5; 14 nucleotides match TRBD2. The CDR3 has 16 amino acids. J gave up 3 bases and V 4 bases, and 7 bases lay outside the gene matches. Germline V gene sequence: CDR1 DFQATT, CDR2 SNEGSKA (reference sequence). The CDR3 sequence is CSAMTPGLAGEETQYF. The CDR3 DNA reads TGCAGTGCTATGACCCCGGGACTAGCGGGGGAAGAGACCCAGTACTTC.

This clonotype was counted between two and nine times. The CDR3 reads CASRLAGGQDTQYF. CDR3 nucleotide sequence: TGTGCCAGCAGGCTAGCGGGGGGGCAGGATACGCAGTATTTT. The J gene is TRBJ2-3, the V gene TRBV12-3 or TRBV12-4; 12 nucleotides line up with TRBD2. The CDR3 contains 14 residues. Trimming took 6 bases from V and 6 from J; bases not matched to a gene: 4.

This clonotype occurred a few times. The chain carries TRBV20-1 and TRBJ1-1; D is possibly TRBD1 (6 bases). Germline V gene data show CDR1 as DFQATT and CDR2 as SNEGSKA (reference sequence). CDR3 length: 14 residues. Trimming pared 3 bases from V and 1 base from J, leaving 12 bases between. The CDR3 DNA is TGCAGTGCTAGGCCCGGGACACCGAACACTGAAGCTTTCTTT. Protein product: CSARPGTPNTEAFF.

There are a few counts of this clonotype. The chain combines TRBV20-1 with TRBJ2-2; 9 bases line up with TRBD1. Germline V gives CDR1 DFQATT, CDR2 SNEGSKA (reference sequence). The CDR3 is 14 amino acids. With V trimmed by 6 bases and J by 3 bases, 5 bases remained unmatched. The CDR3 reads CSARWTGDTGELFF. The CDR3 DNA reads TGCAGTGCGCGATGGACAGGGGACACCGGGGAGCTGTTTTTT.

The chain recombines TRBV9 with TRBJ2-7, with TRBD1 matching 9 bases. Trimming removed 5 bases from V and 3 bases from J; junction bases left unmatched: 12. Germline CDR1 and CDR2: SGDLS and YYNGEE. The CDR3 length is 16 residues. CDR3 nucleotide sequence: TGTGCCAGCAGTGAAGAATGGGACAGGGAACTCTACGAGCAGTACTTC. This codes for CASSEEWDRELYEQYF.

This chain uses TRBV3-1 with TRBJ2-2; D gene ambiguous. Germline V gene data show CDR1 as LGHDT and CDR2 as YNNKEL (reference sequence). This CDR3 has 16 residues. V lost 4 bases and J lost 6, with 18 bases in between. CDR3 DNA: TGTGCCAGCAGCCTAACCTGGGCTAGTGGAGCCGGGGAGCTGTTTTTT. Translating it yields CASSLTWASGAGELFF.

The CDR3 DNA reads TGCGCCAGCAGCGGGGACAGTGCGTACTACGAGCAGTACTTC. This encodes CASSGDSAYYEQYF. This chain links TRBV10-2 with TRBJ2-7; the match to TRBD1 covers 7 bases. The germline gives CDR1 WSHSY, CDR2 SAAADI. This CDR3 contains 14 residues. Germline trimming cut 6 bases from V and 3 bases from J; bases unmatched to any gene: 8.

V is TRBV7-9 and J is TRBJ2-3, with 7 bases fitting TRBD1. The CDR3 consists of 16 residues. The V and J ends lost 4 bases and 2 bases, in that order; junction bases with no gene match: 9. From germline, CDR1 is SEHNR and CDR2 FQNEAQ (reference sequence). CDR3 DNA sequence: TGTGCCAGCAGCTCTCGCCGGGACAGTTCCACAGATACGCAGTATTTT. Amino acid sequence: CASSSRRDSSTDTQYF.

This clonotype has ten or more counts. This chain joins TRBV20-1 and TRBJ2-1, with unresolved D. Germline lookup yields CDR1 DFQATT and CDR2 SNEGSKA (reference sequence). CDR3 length: 13 amino acids. With 2 bases removed from V and 6 bases from J, the gap between germline ends came to 11 bases. CDR3 sequence (DNA): TGCAGTGCTAGACAGGCTTGGGGCAATGAGCAGTTCTTC. It codes for CSARQAWGNEQFF.

The chain is built from TRBV4-2 and TRBJ1-1; a weak D match, TRBD1 (5 bases). V was shortened by 4 bases and J by 1 base, with 10 bases between the two germline ends. The V gene's germline CDR1 is LGHNA and CDR2 YNFKEQ. The CDR3 has 14 residues. The CDR3 sequence: CASSPLQANTEAFF. The CDR3 DNA is TGTGCCAGCAGCCCCTTACAGGCGAACACTGAAGCTTTCTTT.

V and J are TRBV10-2 and TRBJ2-5; D uncertain. The germline V gene has CDR1 WSHSY and CDR2 SAAADI. The CDR3 sequence is 16 residues long. Trimming pared 0 bases from V and 5 bases from J, leaving 16 bases between. CDR3 nucleotides: TGCGCCAGCAGTGAGTCCTCTCTTGAGGACCGGGAGACCCAGTACTTC. Amino acids: CASSESSLEDRETQYF.

The CDR3 loop is CASSWEGTDTQYF. Here the CDR3 DNA reads TGTGCCAGCAGTTGGGAAGGCACAGATACGCAGTATTTT. The chain has TRBV6-5 and TRBJ2-3, with D unclear. Between the trimmed V and J ends, which lost 4 bases and 1 base, there was a span of 6 bases. Germline loops: CDR1 MNHEY, CDR2 SVGAGI. The CDR3 runs to 13 residues.

This clonotype was detected a few times. The chain couples TRBV20-1 to TRBJ1-4, with 7 bases lining up with TRBD1. The CDR3 totals 13 residues. Germline V gene sequence: CDR1 DFQATT, CDR2 SNEGSKA (reference sequence). The ends lost 5 bases at V and 3 bases at J; junction bases unmatched: 3. The CDR3 protein is CSARQGSNEKLFF. The DNA of the CDR3 is TGCAGTGCTCGACAGGGTTCTAATGAAAAACTGTTTTTT.

This chain links TRBV10-2 with TRBJ2-5, with a tentative D call TRBD2 (5 bases). The CDR3 extends over 15 amino acids. Germline CDR1 reads WSHSY; CDR2 reads SAAADI. V was cut by 0 bases and J by 5 bases, with 13 bases left in between. The CDR3: CASSESRRSGETQYF. As DNA, the CDR3 is TGCGCCAGCAGTGAGTCGAGACGGAGCGGCGAGACCCAGTACTTC.

This clonotype was seen a handful of times. The chain is built from TRBV20-1 and TRBJ2-6, with 9 bases lining up with TRBD1. Looked up from germline, CDR1 is DFQATT and CDR2 is SNEGSKA (reference sequence). V shed 5 bases and J 0 bases; nucleotides not matched to a gene: 5. CDR3 length: 16 amino acids. In DNA form, the CDR3 reads TGCAGTGCTTGGGACAGGGACATCTCTGGGGCCAACGTCCTGACTTTC. The encoded protein is CSAWDRDISGANVLTF.

The CDR3 sequence is CSARDSARDIGNTIYF. The CDR3 coding sequence is TGCAGTGCTAGAGATTCGGCCAGGGATATTGGAAACACCATATATTTT. The chain is built from TRBV20-1 and TRBJ1-3; TRBD1 might be the D (5 bases). The CDR3 covers 16 residues. Trimming left V 0 bases short and J 3 bases short, with 15 bases between. Germline V gene sequence: CDR1 DFQATT, CDR2 SNEGSKA (reference sequence).

This clonotype has only a few counts. This chain connects TRBV29-1 to TRBJ2-7, with D perhaps matching TRBD2 (5 bases). The CDR3 totals 11 residues. Germline CDR1 and CDR2: SQVTM and ANQGSEA. V shed 7 bases and J shed 0 bases, with 7 bases lying between them. CDR3 sequence reads: CSAGSSYEQYF. The CDR3 nucleotides are TGCAGCGCGGGGAGCTCCTACGAGCAGTACTTC.

The rearrangement uses TRBV6-5 and TRBJ2-7, with a weak D call TRBD2 (5 bases). The CDR3 has 13 amino acids. Per the germline V gene, CDR1 is MNHEY and CDR2 is SVGAGI. V was shortened by 4 bases and J by 4 bases, with 11 bases between the two germline ends. This CDR3 is CASSSAGEYEQYF. The CDR3, as DNA: TGTGCCAGCAGTTCCGCCGGGGAGTACGAGCAGTACTTC.

The sample holds a few counts of this clonotype. This chain links TRBV12-3 or TRBV12-4 with TRBJ2-1; 16 positions agree with TRBD2. With V trimmed by 6 bases and J by 8 bases, 7 bases remained unmatched. This CDR3 has 16 amino acids. The CDR3 sequence is CASSRRGLAGGHEQFF. For the CDR3, the DNA is TGTGCCAGCAGCCGAAGGGGACTAGCGGGGGGGCATGAGCAGTTCTTC.

The rearrangement joins TRBV12-3 or TRBV12-4 to TRBJ1-1, with 7 bases aligning to TRBD1. This CDR3 is built from 14 residues. Germline trimming cut 5 bases from V and 5 bases from J; bases unmatched to any gene: 8. CDR3 nucleotide sequence: TGTGCCAGCAGTACCGCAGGGGGACGGACTGAAGCTTTCTTT. It specifies CASSTAGGRTEAFF.

Regarding this clonotype: One end of the junction varies from germline; a read error may be responsible. V usage is TRBV20-1 and J usage is TRBJ2-3; 8 nucleotides match TRBD1. Germline loops: CDR1 DFQATT, CDR2 SNEGSKA (reference sequence). The length of the CDR3 is 9 residues. In nucleotides, the CDR3 is TGCAGTGCTGGGCAGGGGGCCGTTTTT. This sequence encodes CSAGQGAVF.

Only a few counts were recorded for this clonotype. The chain links TRBV12-3 or TRBV12-4 to TRBJ1-2; D is perhaps TRBD1 (6 bases). This CDR3 comprises 13 residues. Trimming took 1 base from V and 8 from J, leaving 11 bases between them. This chain's CDR3 is CASSLGAGDGYTF. DNA for the CDR3: TGTGCCAGCAGTTTAGGGGCAGGGGACGGCTACACCTTC.

The J gene is TRBJ2-1, the V gene TRBV4-2; D not resolved. The germline V gene has CDR1 LGHNA and CDR2 YNFKEQ. V was pared by 5 bases and J by 11 bases, with 19 bases between. The CDR3 loop spans 14 amino acids. In nucleotides, the CDR3 is TGTGCCAGCAGCGATCTCCCTAAATTGGGCAAGCAGTTCTTC. This sequence encodes CASSDLPKLGKQFF.

A few counts support this clonotype. This sequence joins TRBV27 and TRBJ2-1; 10 bases fit TRBD1. Looked up from germline, CDR1 is MNHEY and CDR2 is SMNVEV (reference sequence). V shed 6 bases, J shed 6 bases, and the junction held 8 bases outside the gene matches. The CDR3 spans 15 residues. CDR3 coding DNA: TGTGCCAGCAGCCTCCGTGGGACAGGGGCCAATGAGCAGTTCTTC. It yields the protein CASSLRGTGANEQFF.